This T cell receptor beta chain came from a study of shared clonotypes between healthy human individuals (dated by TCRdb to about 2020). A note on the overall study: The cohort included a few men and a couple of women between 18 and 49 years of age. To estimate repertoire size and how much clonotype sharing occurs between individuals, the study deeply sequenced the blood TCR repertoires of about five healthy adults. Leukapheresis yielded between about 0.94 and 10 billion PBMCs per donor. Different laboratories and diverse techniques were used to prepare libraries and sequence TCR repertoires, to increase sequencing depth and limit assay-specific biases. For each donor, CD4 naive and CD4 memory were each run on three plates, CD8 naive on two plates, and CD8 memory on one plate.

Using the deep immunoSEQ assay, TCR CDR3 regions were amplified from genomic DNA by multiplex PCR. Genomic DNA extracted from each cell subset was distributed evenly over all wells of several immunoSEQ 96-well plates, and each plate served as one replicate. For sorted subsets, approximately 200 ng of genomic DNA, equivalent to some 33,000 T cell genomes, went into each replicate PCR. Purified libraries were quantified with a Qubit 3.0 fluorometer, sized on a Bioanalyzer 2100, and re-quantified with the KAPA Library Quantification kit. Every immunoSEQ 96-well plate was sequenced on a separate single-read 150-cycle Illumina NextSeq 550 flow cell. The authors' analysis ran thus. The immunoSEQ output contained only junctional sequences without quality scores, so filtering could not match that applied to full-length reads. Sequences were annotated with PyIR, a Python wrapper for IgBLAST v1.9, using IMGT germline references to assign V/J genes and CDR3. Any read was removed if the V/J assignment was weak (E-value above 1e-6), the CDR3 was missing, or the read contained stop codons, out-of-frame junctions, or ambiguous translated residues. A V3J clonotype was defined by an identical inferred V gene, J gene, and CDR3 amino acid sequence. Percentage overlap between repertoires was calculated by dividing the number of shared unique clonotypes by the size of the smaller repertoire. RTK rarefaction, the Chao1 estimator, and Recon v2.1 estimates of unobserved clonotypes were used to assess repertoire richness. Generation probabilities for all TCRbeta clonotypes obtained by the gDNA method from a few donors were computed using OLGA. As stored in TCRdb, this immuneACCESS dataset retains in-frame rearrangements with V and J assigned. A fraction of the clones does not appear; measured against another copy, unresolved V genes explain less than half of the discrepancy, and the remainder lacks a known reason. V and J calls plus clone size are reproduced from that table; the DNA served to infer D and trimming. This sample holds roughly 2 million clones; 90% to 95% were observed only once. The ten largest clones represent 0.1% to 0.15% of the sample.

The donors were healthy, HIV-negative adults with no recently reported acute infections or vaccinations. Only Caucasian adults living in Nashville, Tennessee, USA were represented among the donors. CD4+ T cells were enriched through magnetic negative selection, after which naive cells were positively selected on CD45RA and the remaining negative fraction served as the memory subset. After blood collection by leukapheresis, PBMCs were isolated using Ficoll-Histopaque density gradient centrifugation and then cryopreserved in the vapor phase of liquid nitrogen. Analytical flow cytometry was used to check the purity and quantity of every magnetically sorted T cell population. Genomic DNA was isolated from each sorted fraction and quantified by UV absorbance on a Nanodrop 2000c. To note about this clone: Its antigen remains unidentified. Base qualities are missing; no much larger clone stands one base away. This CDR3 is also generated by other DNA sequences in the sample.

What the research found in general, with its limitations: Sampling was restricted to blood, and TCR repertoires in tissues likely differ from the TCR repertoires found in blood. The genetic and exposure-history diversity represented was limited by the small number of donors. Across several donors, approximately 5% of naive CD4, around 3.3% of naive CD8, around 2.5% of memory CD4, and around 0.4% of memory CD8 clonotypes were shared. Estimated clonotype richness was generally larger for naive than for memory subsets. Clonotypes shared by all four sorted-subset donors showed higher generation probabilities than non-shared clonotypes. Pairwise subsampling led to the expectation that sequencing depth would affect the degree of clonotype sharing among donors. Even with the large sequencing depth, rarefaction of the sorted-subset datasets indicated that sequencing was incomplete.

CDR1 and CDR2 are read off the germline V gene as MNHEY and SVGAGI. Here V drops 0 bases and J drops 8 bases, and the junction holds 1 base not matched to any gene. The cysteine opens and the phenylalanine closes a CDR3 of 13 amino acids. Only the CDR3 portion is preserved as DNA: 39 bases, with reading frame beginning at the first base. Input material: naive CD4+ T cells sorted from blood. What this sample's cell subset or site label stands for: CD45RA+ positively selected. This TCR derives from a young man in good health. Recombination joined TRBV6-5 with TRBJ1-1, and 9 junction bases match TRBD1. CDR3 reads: CASSYSGTGEAFF. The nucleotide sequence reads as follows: TGTGCCAGCAGTTACTCCGGGACAGGGGAAGCTTTCTTT.